This T cell receptor beta chain was observed in a study of T-cell reconstitution after alpha-beta-depleted transplantation in children. The CDR3 has 16 residues. A library of TCRbeta sequences, prepared with unique molecular identifiers, was generated. TCRdb called the PCR reads again in MiXCR, with one record for every CDR3 protein. The repertoire includes about 47,000 distinct CDR3 sequences, roughly half of them detected once, and more than 30% sits in the top ten. Turning to this clonotype: The junction and the germline gene differ at one end; a read error may be behind it.

The specimen comprised peripheral blood, sampled before TCRalphabeta/CD19-depleted stem cell transplant. The chain links TRBV12-3 or TRBV12-4 to TRBJ2-3; D may correspond to TRBD1 or TRBD2 (5 bases each). The TCR comes from a boy in the first two years of life with SCID, due to receive a stem cell transplant. CDR3 region: CASSSGTPLGTDTHYF. The CDR3 region has the DNA TGTGCCAGCAGCTCCGGGACGCCTCTTGGCACAGATACGCATTATTTT.